This TCR beta chain is from a study of regulatory T cells in long-lasting Graves disease. Study-wide points: Persistent disease favored TRBV28, TRBJ1-2 and TRBJ2-5.

Details on this clonotype: Its target is unknown.

For TCR beta, libraries came from iRepertoire HTBI primers and Arm-PCR of CDR3 regions. TCRdb redid the calling of the multiplex PCR reads with MiXCR, one entry per CDR3 protein. The profile covers 430,000 or so distinct CDR3 sequences, with around 20% appearing a single time and 14% taken by the ten largest. The germline V gene encodes CDR1 SGHVS and CDR2 FQNEAQ. The CDR3 has 14 residues. Trimming left V 9 bases short and J 4 bases short, with 15 bases between. The time point denotes: persistent/refractory GD, antithyroid drugs over 5 years with positive TRAb. Preparation of the TCR library used RNA extracted from PBMCs.

The sample here was peripheral blood mononuclear cells (PBMCs), taken when the disease was refractory, from a patient treated with antithyroid drugs. The clonotype comes from a female donor with Graves disease. This chain links TRBV7-8 with TRBJ2-2, with D perhaps assigned TRBD1 or TRBD2 (5 bases each). The CDR3 protein is CASRKGEPTGELFF. CDR3 sequence (DNA): TGTGCCAGTAGGAAAGGGGAGCCCACCGGGGAGCTGTTTTTT.